This is a list of T cell receptor beta chains from one sample in a study of blood T cell repertoires in COVID-19. The assay was immunoSEQ multiplex PCR, and TCRdb's table has in-frame clones only and misses some. Among under 350,000 clones, around 89% were seen once, and the ten largest hold about 4.6%. The sample consisted of peripheral blood. Every receptor here comes from a man in his forties or fifties with acute or convalescent COVID-19. The CDR3 runs from the conserved cysteine through the conserved F or W. The D gene is left open where the match is weak. Not every row has a clone size; where given, it reads once, few, many or a size class.

abundance: .; v_gene: TRBV3-1/TRBV3-2; j_gene: TRBJ1-2; d_gene: .; CDR3nt: TGTGCCAGCAGCCACCACGGTGCAGAGGGATATGGCTACACCTTC; CDR3aa: CASSHHGAEGYGYTF
abundance: .; v_gene: TRBV5-1; j_gene: TRBJ2-3; d_gene: TRBD2; CDR3nt: TGCGCCAGCAGCCTGCCGACTCTAGCGGGGGGGACAGATACGCAGTATTTT; CDR3aa: CASSLPTLAGGTDTQYF
abundance: .; v_gene: TRBV25-1; j_gene: TRBJ2-7; d_gene: .; CDR3nt: TGTGCCAGCAGTGAGCGACAGGCCGACGAGCAGTACTTC; CDR3aa: CASSERQADEQYF
abundance: .; v_gene: TRBV6-1; j_gene: TRBJ2-1; d_gene: TRBD2; CDR3nt: TGTGCCAGCAGTGGAGGACTAGCGGGGATCCCCTACAATGAGCAGTTCTTC; CDR3aa: CASSGGLAGIPYNEQFF
abundance: .; v_gene: TRBV7-3; j_gene: TRBJ2-2; d_gene: .; CDR3nt: TGTGCCAGCAGCCAAGAAGGGGTCGCGAACACCGGGGAGCTGTTTTTT; CDR3aa: CASSQEGVANTGELFF
abundance: .; v_gene: TRBV20-1; j_gene: TRBJ1-2; d_gene: .; CDR3nt: TGCAGTGCTAGTAAGCAGGGGTTAGGCTATGGCTACACCTTC; CDR3aa: CSASKQGLGYGYTF
abundance: .; v_gene: TRBV7-2; j_gene: TRBJ1-2; d_gene: .; CDR3nt: TGTGCCAGCAGTCTTCAATCAGGGTTAACTAACTATGGCTACACCTTC; CDR3aa: CASSLQSGLTNYGYTF
abundance: .; v_gene: TRBV24-1; j_gene: TRBJ2-3; d_gene: TRBD1; CDR3nt: TGTGCCACCAGTGATTTCCCGGGACAGGGGGGAGGAGATACGCAGTATTTT; CDR3aa: CATSDFPGQGGGDTQYF
abundance: .; v_gene: TRBV7-2; j_gene: TRBJ2-2; d_gene: .; CDR3nt: TGTGCCAGCAGCTTAGCCCGGGTCTCCGGGGAGCTGTTTTTT; CDR3aa: CASSLARVSGELFF
abundance: .; v_gene: TRBV4-1; j_gene: TRBJ2-4; d_gene: TRBD2; CDR3nt: TGCGCCAGCAGCCAAGAAACAGCTAGCGGTATTCAGTACTTC; CDR3aa: CASSQETASGIQYF
abundance: .; v_gene: TRBV6-5; j_gene: TRBJ2-1; d_gene: .; CDR3nt: TGTGCCAGCAGTTCATCAGGGGAGCAGTTCTTC; CDR3aa: CASSSSGEQFF
abundance: .; v_gene: TRBV11-2; j_gene: TRBJ1-2; d_gene: .; CDR3nt: TGTGCCAGCAGCTCGAACAGGCTTAACTATGGCTACACCTTC; CDR3aa: CASSSNRLNYGYTF
abundance: few; v_gene: TRBV2; j_gene: TRBJ2-3; d_gene: TRBD2; CDR3nt: TGTGCCAGCAGCCGTGGAATAGCGGGGGGGAGCACAGATACGCAGTATTTT; CDR3aa: CASSRGIAGGSTDTQYF
abundance: .; v_gene: TRBV29-1; j_gene: TRBJ1-1; d_gene: TRBD1; CDR3nt: TGCAGCGTTAGACAGGGGTACGACACTGAAGCTTTCTTT; CDR3aa: CSVRQGYDTEAFF
abundance: .; v_gene: TRBV30; j_gene: TRBJ2-3; d_gene: .; CDR3nt: TGTGCCTGGAGTCTCATGGGAGGCACAGATACGCAGTATTTT; CDR3aa: CAWSLMGGTDTQYF
abundance: .; v_gene: TRBV3-1/TRBV3-2; j_gene: TRBJ2-3; d_gene: .; CDR3nt: TGTGCCAGCAGCCAAGGTCTCAGAGATACGCAGTATTTT; CDR3aa: CASSQGLRDTQYF
abundance: .; v_gene: TRBV6-5; j_gene: TRBJ1-1; d_gene: .; CDR3nt: TGTGCCAGCAGTTACAGAGCAGGGTGGAGAGAGACTGAAGCTTTCTTT; CDR3aa: CASSYRAGWRETEAFF